This T cell receptor beta chain was identified during a study of cytomegalovirus exposure and HLA in healthy donors. Study-level information: Previous work identified roughly 120 million unique TCR beta sequences from around 200 million T cells.

The PCR had 60 Vbeta and 13 Jbeta primers. Profiled with immunoSEQ multiplex PCR; TCRdb holds only in-frame clones, not every one. The sample holds about 170,000 clones, roughly 84% seen once. The CDR3 sequence is 14 residues long. Trimming left V 3 bases short and J 0 bases short, with 8 bases between. Germline lookup yields CDR1 SGHTS and CDR2 YDEGEE. This clone was seen more than once but under ten times. The material sequenced was PBMCs. The sequence was obtained from a man aged 25 to 40 in good health and CMV-seropositive. The chain recombines TRBV5-8 with TRBJ2-3; D call uncertain. CDR3 amino acids: CASSWADSTDTQYF. DNA of the CDR3: TGTGCCAGCAGCTGGGCAGACAGCACAGATACGCAGTATTTT.